This TCR beta chain is from a study of blood T cell repertoires in COVID-19 (TCRdb year 2020). Concerning the study at large: Samples from collaborators originated in the United States, Italy and Spain and spanned both the acute and convalescent phases of COVID-19. The prospective study material was composed of cDNA or gDNA derived from T cells, B-cell-depleted T cells, or PBMCs. The dataset comprised deeply sampled blood TCRbeta repertoires from subjects exposed to, actively infected with, or recovered from COVID-19. The repertoires were released in a freely available public database intended as a resource for research on the immune response to SARS-CoV-2. The samples were drawn from two sources: the first 160 participants of the ongoing ImmuneRACE study, and fewer than 1,500 subjects contributed by 6 global collaborators. The sample metadata nearly always contained a de-identified subject ID, COVID-19 status, age in years and sex. Where HLA class I and class II types were available, the types were taken from metadata supplied by the sample provider, not from assay-based typing.

Notes on this clone: The antigen it recognizes is unknown. No much larger clone exists at a distance of one base, and base qualities are not known.

Overall study results and their limits: The amount of clinical and demographic metadata varied by source and participant and was provided uncurated.

Collaborating institutions collected whole blood in K2EDTA tubes following their own protocols. For TCRbeta analysis, collaborator samples were shipped as frozen whole blood, as isolated PBMCs, or as DNA extracted from either sample type. TCRbeta CDR3 regions were amplified from genomic DNA by means of the immunoSEQ Assay, a bias-controlled multiplex PCR. Regarding the original processing steps: Within the assay, amplification of reference gene primers was used to estimate how many nucleated cells each sample contained. To quantify the absolute abundance of each unique TCRbeta CDR3 rearrangement, sequence reads were collapsed and filtered. For each sample, productive Simpson clonality was calculated by taking the square root of Simpson's diversity index across productive rearrangements. In TCRdb, the immuneACCESS table is reduced to in-frame sequences with V and J assigned. These tables do not hold every clone; where another copy was compared, an unresolved V gene accounts for under half, and the others remain unexplained. That table is the source of V, J and clone size, and D and trimming were worked out from the DNA. The sample table records some 83,000 clones; around 85% of these occur just once. Around a sixth of the sample is held by the ten biggest clonotypes.

V is shortened by 7 bases, J by 7 bases, and the region joining them spans 13 bases. As encoded in the germline V gene (reference sequence), CDR1 is MNHNY while CDR2 is SVGAGI. The CDR3 starts with the cysteine, ends with the phenylalanine, and has 13 residues. Only the CDR3 portion is preserved as DNA: 39 bases, with reading frame beginning at the first base. The sequence derives from an older man in a cohort sampled during active COVID-19. Sequencing was performed on peripheral blood. The rearrangement joined TRBV6-6 to TRBJ1-4; a weak D assignment points to TRBD1 (5 bases agree). Here is the DNA: TGTGCCAGCACGCGACAGCCGGGTGAAAAACTGTTTTTT. This translates into CASTRQPGEKLFF.